This T cell receptor (beta chain) was found in a study of PD-L1 blockade in urothelial cancer. Study in general: Typically, measured as a median, blood samples had about 140,000 T cells. Study-wide points: Greater 3-week expansion of tumor-associated blood clones was recorded for durable-benefit patients.

Looked up from germline, CDR1 is SGHRS and CDR2 is YFSETQ. The CDR3 consists of 12 residues. Remarks on this clone: Its matching antigen is unknown. The junction departs from germline at one end; a sequencing error may be responsible.

Assay: immunoSEQ multiplex PCR; the TCRdb copy retains only in-frame clones and omits some. Altogether about 24,000 clones are present, around 85% being singletons, with the ten largest covering around 3.3%. The chain has TRBV5-1 and TRBJ2-5; 11 bases line up with TRBD1. The receptor's source is a man aged 45-65 years with urothelial cancer. Sequencing used PBMCs, obtained around atezolizumab (anti-PD-L1) treatment. The CDR3 loop reads CASSIDLGQGDF. CDR3 nucleotides: TGCGCCAGCAGCATAGACCTGGGACAGGGGGACTTC.